This TCR beta chain was sequenced during a study of blood T cell repertoires in COVID-19. About the research overall: Samples representing acute and convalescent COVID-19 were sourced from the United States, Italy and Spain. T cells, B-cell-depleted T cells, or PBMCs provided the cDNA or gDNA that served as material.

In the authors' methods: The authors estimated nucleated cell counts from reference gene primer amplification. Data came from immunoSEQ multiplex PCR; TCRdb stores just in-frame clones and leaves some out. V and J calls and clone size are copied from that table; D and trimming were computed from the DNA. The table includes about 210,000 clones, around 83% detected once. The length of the CDR3 is 17 residues. Germline V gene data show CDR1 as SGHAT and CDR2 as FQNNGV. Trimming took 4 bases from V and 3 from J; bases not matched to a gene: 7. This clonotype was obtained from a man between 50 and 59 years old with active or convalescent COVID-19. Sequences were obtained from peripheral blood. This chain links TRBV11-2 with TRBJ2-1; 12 bases are shared with TRBD2. Here the CDR3 reads CASSSRTSGDIYNEQFF. In nucleotides, the CDR3 is TGTGCCAGCAGCTCACGGACTAGCGGGGACATCTACAATGAGCAGTTCTTC.